The 24 T cell receptor beta chains below come from one sample, sequenced in a study of T cell responses to AZD1222 COVID-19 vaccine. Profiled with immunoSEQ multiplex PCR; TCRdb holds only in-frame clones, not every one. Among roughly 130,000 clones listed, 92% were seen once. Specimen: peripheral blood, collected on day 0 of AZD1222 vaccination. The source of these receptors is an adult in good health.

The chain uses TRBV27 and TRBJ1-6, with D perhaps TRBD1 (5 bases). CDR1 is MNHEY and CDR2 is SMNVEV in the germline V gene (reference sequence). The CDR3 runs to 14 residues. Trimming removed 3 bases at V and 10 bases at J, with 13 bases between. CDR3 nucleotides: TGTGCCAGCAGTTTCCGAGCAGGGAGATCACCCCTCCACTTT. Encoded protein: CASSFRAGRSPLHF.

The genes are TRBV28 and TRBJ2-5, with 13 bases identical to TRBD2. With V trimmed by 10 bases and J by 5 bases, 7 bases remained unmatched. Germline lookup yields CDR1 MDHEN and CDR2 SYDVKM. The CDR3 contains 14 residues. CDR3 sequence (DNA): TGTGCCACGACTAGCGGGGGGCGGGATGAGACCCAGTACTTC. This sequence encodes CATTSGGRDETQYF.

Here the CDR3 reads CASSYRREYSNQPQHF. Written as DNA, the CDR3 is TGTGCCAGCAGTTATCGGCGGGAGTACAGCAATCAGCCCCAGCATTTT. J is TRBJ1-5 and V is TRBV6-9; D gene uncertain. Trimming left V 2 bases short and J 1 base short, with 12 bases between. The CDR3 is made up of 16 amino acids. From germline, CDR1 is MNHGY and CDR2 SVAAGI.

The V gene is TRBV4-3, the J gene TRBJ1-1; a possible D gene is TRBD1 (5 bases). Trimming pared 1 base from V and 1 base from J, leaving 7 bases between. CDR3 length: 14 amino acids. CDR1 and CDR2 (germline): LGHNA, YSLEER. CDR3 bases: TGCGCCAGCAGCCAAGGGGGCCGGAACACTGAAGCTTTCTTT. Residues: CASSQGGRNTEAFF.

The chain joins TRBV11-2 to TRBJ2-5; TRBD2 matches 10 bases. The CDR3 is made up of 14 amino acids. V dropped 6 bases and J dropped 1; count of bases not matched to a gene: 2. Germline assignment: CDR1 SGHAT and CDR2 FQNNGV. This CDR3 reads CASRQRGGQETQYF. Here the CDR3 DNA reads TGTGCCAGCAGACAGCGGGGGGGCCAAGAGACCCAGTACTTC.

The chain joins TRBV5-1 to TRBJ2-7; D is undetermined. Germline CDR1 reads SGHRS; CDR2 reads YFSETQ. The V gene lost 0 bases and the J gene lost 0 bases, with 13 bases spanning the gap. This CDR3 contains 16 residues. The CDR3 spells CASSLGAASLSYEQYF. The CDR3 DNA reads as TGCGCCAGCAGCTTGGGGGCAGCCTCCCTCTCCTACGAGCAGTACTTC.

The V and J genes are TRBV6-2 or TRBV6-3 and TRBJ2-6; the match to TRBD2 covers 7 bases. CDR3 length equals 17 residues. The germline CDR1 and CDR2 sequences are MNHEY and SVGEGT. The V segment lost 2 bases and the J segment 0 bases; nucleotides outside the gene matches: 4. For the CDR3, the DNA is TGTGCCAGCAGTTACCTGGGACTAAGCTCTGGGGCCAACGTCCTGACTTTC. It yields the protein CASSYLGLSSGANVLTF.

This chain links TRBV2 with TRBJ2-1; TRBD1 agrees at 7 bases. Germline CDR1 SNHLY, CDR2 FYNNEI. This CDR3 comprises 14 residues. V dropped 10 bases and J dropped 6; count of bases not matched to a gene: 12. The CDR3 loop reads CAIKGQLVTNEQFF. The CDR3 DNA follows: TGTGCCATTAAGGGACAGCTAGTAACCAATGAGCAGTTCTTC.

This clone was seen a single time. V is TRBV29-1 and J is TRBJ2-7, with D perhaps TRBD2 (7 bases). V was cut by 3 bases and J by 5 bases, with 14 bases left in between. The CDR3 sequence is 13 residues long. In germline, CDR1 is SQVTM, CDR2 ANQGSEA. CDR3 sequence reads: CSVDGGGADEQYF. DNA for the CDR3: TGCAGCGTTGACGGCGGGGGCGCGGACGAGCAGTACTTC.

J is TRBJ2-5 and V is TRBV19; D remains ambiguous. V lost 3 bases to trimming and J lost 5 bases, with 10 bases between them. CDR3 length: 13 residues. The germline V gene has CDR1 LNHDA and CDR2 SQIVND (reference sequence). CDR3 region: CASSISQAETQYF. The CDR3 DNA reads as TGTGCCAGTAGTATCTCCCAGGCGGAGACCCAGTACTTC. Full variable domain (rest looked up from reference TRBV19 and TRBJ2-5): DGGITQSPKYLFRKEGQNVTLSCEQNLNHDAMYWYRQDPGQGLRLIYYSQIVNDFQKGDIAEGYSVSREKKESFPLTVTSAQKNPTAFYLCASSISQAETQYFGPGTRLLVL.

The CDR3 sequence is CARSLAYRDLLGYTF. The CDR3 region has the DNA TGTGCCAGAAGCTTGGCCTACAGGGATCTCCTTGGCTACACCTTC. The V call is TRBV5-3, the J call TRBJ1-2; possibly TRBD1 for D (6 bases). TRBV5-3 is reported as an ORF; its role is uncertain. The CDR3 totals 15 residues. V gave up 0 bases and J gave up 7 bases, with 16 bases separating them.

The count of this clone is one. The chain is built from TRBV30 and TRBJ1-2, with 9 bases lining up with TRBD1. The CDR3 loop spans 11 amino acids. The J segment lost 8 bases and the V segment lost 8 bases, leaving 6 bases of the junction unmatched. Looked up from germline, CDR1 is GTSNPN and CDR2 is SVGIG (reference sequence). CDR3 protein: CAPRDREGYTF. Written as DNA, the CDR3 is TGTGCCCCCCGGGACAGGGAGGGCTACACCTTC.

The chain has TRBV6-2 or TRBV6-3 and TRBJ2-5; unclear D gene. The CDR3 consists of 12 residues. The V gene lost 6 bases and the J gene lost 5 bases, with 10 bases spanning the gap. Per germline, CDR1 MNHEY and CDR2 SVGEGT. This chain's CDR3 is CASSPNPETQYF. For the CDR3, the DNA is TGTGCCAGCAGCCCTAATCCGGAGACCCAGTACTTC.

This chain uses TRBV21-1 with TRBJ1-5. TRBV21-1 is listed as a pseudogene. The CDR3 consists of 17 residues. CDR3 nucleotides: TGTGCCAGCAGCAAAGCGCCCCTTGCAGGGGAGGGTCAGCCCCAGCATTTT. It yields the protein CASSKAPLAGEGQPQHF.

This clone was seen just once. CDR3 sequence: CASRRTGARNEQFF. CDR3 nucleotides: TGTGCCAGCAGGCGGACAGGGGCGCGCAATGAGCAGTTCTTC. The gene calls are TRBV27 and TRBJ2-1, with 9 bases fitting TRBD1. Germline-derived CDR1 and CDR2 are MNHEY and SMNVEV (reference sequence). CDR3 length: 14 amino acids. V gave up 6 bases and J gave up 6 bases; unmatched junction bases: 6.

This sequence joins TRBV7-2 and TRBJ1-3; TRBD1 matches at 8 bases. Germline CDR1 reads SGHTA; CDR2 reads FQGNSA. V lost 1 base and J lost 4; bases outside the gene matches: 9. The CDR3 sequence is 17 residues long. CDR3 loop: CASSLDPPGQGGNTIYF. The CDR3 DNA follows: TGTGCCAGCAGCTTAGATCCCCCCGGACAGGGAGGAAACACCATATATTTT.

This clone was observed a few times. The chain carries TRBV6-5 and TRBJ2-7; D uncertain. Deletions cut 0 bases from V and 4 bases from J, with 13 bases between. CDR3 size: 15 residues. Germline V gene lookup returns CDR1 MNHEY and CDR2 SVGAGI. The DNA of the CDR3 is TGTGCCAGCAGTTACTCGTGGAGCGTCGCTTACGAGCAGTACTTC. Its protein product is CASSYSWSVAYEQYF.

V is TRBV7-2 and J is TRBJ1-2; no clear D gene. CDR3 size: 12 residues. Germline V lookup: CDR1 SGHTA, CDR2 FQGNSA. Trimming pared 3 bases from V and 2 bases from J, leaving 4 bases between. DNA of the CDR3: TGTGCCAGCAGCTTTGGGAACTATGGCTACACCTTC. This sequence encodes CASSFGNYGYTF.

The chain is built from TRBV7-2 and TRBJ2-2; no clear D. Germline V gene data show CDR1 as SGHTA and CDR2 as FQGNSA. Trimming cost V 4 bases and J 2 bases, with 5 bases left between them. CDR3 length: 13 amino acids. CDR3 loop: CASSSDNTGELFF. The CDR3 DNA reads as TGTGCCAGCAGCTCGGATAACACCGGGGAGCTGTTTTTT.

The chain couples TRBV19 to TRBJ2-5; D is possibly TRBD1 (6 bases). CDR1 and CDR2 from the germline V gene are LNHDA and SQIVND (reference sequence). Between the trimmed V and J ends, which lost 3 bases and 1 base, there was a span of 9 bases. This CDR3 comprises 14 residues. The DNA of the CDR3 is TGTGCCAGTAGTATCGGACAGCCCCAAGAGACCCAGTACTTC. Protein sequence: CASSIGQPQETQYF. Based on the CDR3 plus reference TRBV19 and TRBJ2-5, the full variable domain is DGGITQSPKYLFRKEGQNVTLSCEQNLNHDAMYWYRQDPGQGLRLIYYSQIVNDFQKGDIAEGYSVSREKKESFPLTVTSAQKNPTAFYLCASSIGQPQETQYFGPGTRLLVL.

This clone was counted a few times. Other nucleotide sequences from this sample produce the same CDR3. The chain couples TRBV4-1 to TRBJ1-2; D is uncertain. CDR1 MGHRA and CDR2 YSYEKL come from the germline V gene. This CDR3 contains 14 residues. V shed 1 base and J shed 4 bases, with 10 bases lying between them. In DNA, the CDR3 is TGCGCCAGCAGCCAAGGAACCGGGCCCTATGGCTACACCTTC. It codes for CASSQGTGPYGYTF.

This chain uses TRBV6-2 or TRBV6-3 with TRBJ1-1, with D uncertain. This CDR3 contains 14 residues. V dropped 2 bases and J dropped 0 bases, with 7 bases sitting between them. Per the germline V gene, CDR1 is MNHEY and CDR2 is SVGEGT. CDR3 in DNA: TGTGCCAGCAGTTACGTTACATTGAACACTGAAGCTTTCTTT. Translating it yields CASSYVTLNTEAFF.

V is TRBV3-1 (or the pseudogene TRBV3-2) and J is TRBJ2-7, with D uncertain. Germline V gene sequence: CDR1 LGHDT, CDR2 YNNKEL (reference sequence). V shed 5 bases and J shed 3 bases, with 5 bases lying between them. CDR3 length equals 11 residues. Here the CDR3 DNA reads TGTGCCAGCAGCTACAGCTACGAGCAGTACTTC. It yields the protein CASSYSYEQYF.

J is TRBJ2-3 and V is TRBV2, with D tentatively TRBD1 (6 bases). The ends were cut back, 7 bases at V and 6 bases at J, with 17 bases in the middle. Germline V gene data show CDR1 as SNHLY and CDR2 as FYNNEI. CDR3 length equals 14 residues. The CDR3, as DNA: TGTGCCAGCACCCCAGACAGGTTTACGGATACGCAGTATTTT. Protein product: CASTPDRFTDTQYF.